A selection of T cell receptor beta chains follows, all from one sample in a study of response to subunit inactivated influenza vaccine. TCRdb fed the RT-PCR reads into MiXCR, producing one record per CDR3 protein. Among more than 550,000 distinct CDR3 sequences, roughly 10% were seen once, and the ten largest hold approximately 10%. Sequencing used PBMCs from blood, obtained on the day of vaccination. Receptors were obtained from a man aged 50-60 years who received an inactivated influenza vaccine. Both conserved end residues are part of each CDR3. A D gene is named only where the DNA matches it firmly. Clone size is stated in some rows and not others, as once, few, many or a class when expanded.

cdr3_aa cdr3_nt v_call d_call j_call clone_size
CASSAGGHVNDEQYF TGTGCCAGCAGCGCTGGTGGGCACGTTAACGACGAGCAGTACTTC TRBV9 . TRBJ2-7 .
CTSSSGTSGRARSYNEQFF TGTACCAGCAGTTCAGGGACTAGCGGGAGGGCCAGGTCCTACAATGAGCAGTTCTTC TRBV12-3/TRBV12-4 TRBD2 TRBJ2-1 many
CASSVAIDSPLHF TGTGCCAGCAGCGTAGCTATTGATTCACCCCTCCACTTT TRBV9 . TRBJ1-6 few
CASSLGDLNYGYTF TGTGCCAGCAGCTTAGGGGACCTTAACTATGGCTACACCTTC TRBV7-2 . TRBJ1-2 few
CASSLELQRVTGELFF TGCGCCAGCAGCTTGGAGTTACAGAGAGTCACCGGGGAGCTGTTTTTT TRBV5-1 . TRBJ2-2 many
CATPPIGYGYTF TGTGCCACCCCCCCAATAGGCTATGGCTACACCTTC TRBV24-1 . TRBJ1-2 few
CASSLIAGTYEQYF TGTGCCAGCAGCTTAATTGCAGGAACCTACGAGCAGTACTTC TRBV7-9 . TRBJ2-7 many
CASSLEGTRNQPQHF TGTGCCAGCAGCTTAGAAGGGACACGGAATCAGCCCCAGCATTTT TRBV7-2 . TRBJ1-5 .
CASSPPSGEETQYF TGTGCCAGCTCACCACCGTCCGGGGAAGAGACCCAGTACTTC TRBV18 . TRBJ2-5 few
CASSQRGSHEQYF TGTGCCAGCAGCCAGAGGGGGAGCCACGAGCAGTACTTC TRBV3-1 . TRBJ2-7 .
CARPRTVGGLSYEQYF TGCGCCAGGCCGAGAACAGTCGGAGGGCTCTCCTACGAGCAGTACTTC TRBV5-1 . TRBJ2-7 many
CASSQRLAPDTQYF TGTGCCAGCAGCCAACGACTAGCGCCAGATACGCAGTATTTT TRBV4-2 TRBD2 TRBJ2-3 few
CASSAGDGNMVTQYF TGTGCCAGCAGTGCGGGGGACGGAAACATGGTTACGCAGTATTTT TRBV12-3/TRBV12-4 TRBD2 TRBJ2-3 many
CSATPGHKNTEAVF TGCAGTGCTACTCCGGGACATAAGAACACTGAAGCTGTCTTT TRBV20-1 . TRBJ1-1 .
CASSHRTSGAKDNEQFF TGTGCCAGCAGTCACCGGACTAGCGGGGCCAAAGACAATGAGCAGTTCTTC TRBV12-3/TRBV12-4 TRBD2 TRBJ2-1 few
CASSSTRDFSAEAFF TGTGCCAGCTCTTCTACGAGGGACTTCTCGGCTGAAGCTTTCTTT TRBV18 . TRBJ1-1 .
CASSLMQGRNSPLHF TGTGCCAGCAGCTTAATGCAGGGGAGGAATTCACCCCTCCACTTT TRBV7-3 . TRBJ1-6 few
CAISINGGTYEQYF TGTGCCATCAGCATAAATGGGGGGACCTACGAGCAGTACTTC TRBV10-3 . TRBJ2-7 few